What follows are 3 T cell receptor beta chains derived from one specimen sequenced in a study of T cell changes during pregnancy in multiple sclerosis. Repertoires were generated with immunoSEQ multiplex PCR, while TCRdb's copy carries only in-frame clones and drops some. The sample has 50,000 or so clones; roughly 93% are singletons. Sequenced material: peripheral blood, taken in the second trimester of pregnancy. The receptors here all came from a female donor with multiple sclerosis, enrolled in a pregnancy study.

The rearrangement uses TRBV14 and TRBJ2-5; a weak D match, TRBD2 (5 bases). CDR1 is SGHDN and CDR2 is FVKESK in the germline V gene. Trimming pared 4 bases from V and 2 bases from J, leaving 8 bases between. The CDR3 length is 13 residues. DNA for the CDR3: TGTGCCAGCAGCCCCGGACTGCAAGAGACCCAGTACTTC. Amino acid sequence: CASSPGLQETQYF.

The chain is built from TRBV18 and TRBJ1-5; 10 positions match TRBD1. CDR3 size: 15 residues. The germline gives CDR1 KGHSH, CDR2 LQKENI. V shed 6 bases and J 6 bases; nucleotides not matched to a gene: 8. The CDR3 coding sequence is TGTGCCAGCTCTCCCGGGACAGGGGCGGGTCAGCCCCAGCATTTT. Protein product: CASSPGTGAGQPQHF. The whole variable domain, remainder taken from reference TRBV18 and TRBJ1-5, is NAGVMQNPRHLVRRRGQEARLRCSPMKGHSHVYWYRQLPEEGLKFMVYLQKENIIDESGMPKERFSAEFPKEGPSILRIQQVVRGDSAAYFCASSPGTGAGQPQHFGDGTRLSIL.

CDR3 loop: CASSLWGGSRGTDTQYF. CDR3 DNA: TGCGCCAGCAGCTTGTGGGGCGGGAGTAGGGGCACAGATACGCAGTATTTT. The chain couples TRBV5-1 to TRBJ2-3; 7 positions match TRBD2. This CDR3 contains 17 residues. CDR1 is SGHRS and CDR2 is YFSETQ in the germline V gene. Trimming removed 1 base from V and 1 base from J; junction bases left unmatched: 9.